This passage covers 27 T cell receptor beta chains from one sample sequenced in a study of T cell responses to AZD1222 COVID-19 vaccine. Profiling relied on immunoSEQ multiplex PCR, and the TCRdb table lists in-frame clones only, not all of them. The repertoire holds approximately 150,000 clones, with approximately 86% as singletons. The source material was peripheral blood, sampled on day 0 of AZD1222 vaccination. The receptors were gathered from an adult in good health.

This chain joins TRBV25-1 and TRBJ1-5; D unresolved. The CDR3 spans 14 residues. The germline CDR1 and CDR2 sequences are MGHDK and SYGVNS. V lost 6 bases and J lost 5, with 14 bases in between. DNA of the CDR3: TGTGCCAGCAGCGGGAACGGAATATATCAGCCCCAGCATTTT. It specifies CASSGNGIYQPQHF.

The sample holds a few counts of this clone. This chain uses TRBV10-2 with TRBJ2-3; 9 bases line up with TRBD2. Germline CDR1 WSHSY, CDR2 SAAADI. The CDR3 runs to 14 residues. The junction had 12 bases not matched to a gene; V was cut back by 11 bases and J by 6 bases. The CDR3 loop is CAWSLAGSRDTQYF. The CDR3 DNA sequence: TGCGCCTGGAGTCTAGCGGGGAGCCGGGATACGCAGTATTTT.

V gene TRBV7-2 combines with J gene TRBJ2-3, with 12 nucleotides matching TRBD2. Germline V lookup: CDR1 SGHTA, CDR2 FQGNSA. V was pared by 1 base and J by 7 bases, with 9 bases of the junction left unmatched. The CDR3 is made up of 17 amino acids. In DNA, the CDR3 is TGTGCCAGCAGCTTAGAGGGGACTAGCGGGCCTAGGCATACGCAGTATTTT. This codes for CASSLEGTSGPRHTQYF. The full variable domain, in which reference TRBV7-2 and TRBJ2-3 provide the parts outside the CDR3, is GAGVSQSPSNKVTEKGKDVELRCDPISGHTALYWYRQSLGQGLEFLIYFQGNSAPDKSGLPSDRFSAERTGGSVSTLTIQRTQQEDSAVYLCASSLEGTSGPRHTQYFGPGTRLTVL.

The chain joins TRBV27 to TRBJ2-5, with D perhaps matching TRBD1 or TRBD2 (5 bases each). Germline assignment: CDR1 MNHEY and CDR2 SMNVEV (reference sequence). Trimming took off 8 bases at V and 5 bases at J, with 21 bases between the two ends. This CDR3 spans 15 amino acids. DNA for the CDR3: TGTGCCAGCCGTCCTCTGGGGGAAGGACGGGAGACCCAGTACTTC. It encodes CASRPLGEGRETQYF.

CDR3 sequence: CASSLAGAQETQYF. In DNA form, the CDR3 reads TGTGCCAGCAGCCTAGCGGGAGCGCAAGAGACCCAGTACTTC. The chain uses TRBV6-5 and TRBJ2-5; 10 nucleotides align to TRBD2. Germline V gene lookup returns CDR1 MNHEY and CDR2 SVGAGI. J gave up 2 bases and V 6 bases, and 3 bases lay outside the gene matches. The CDR3 runs 14 residues.

The chain joins TRBV11-2 to TRBJ1-2; 9 nucleotides line up with TRBD1. This CDR3 spans 15 amino acids. The V segment lost 4 bases and the J segment 2 bases; nucleotides outside the gene matches: 5. Germline values: CDR1 SGHAT, CDR2 FQNNGV. The CDR3 DNA follows: TGTGCCAGCAGCTACACCGGGACAGGGAACTATGGCTACACCTTC. It specifies CASSYTGTGNYGYTF.

V is TRBV11-2 and J is TRBJ2-3; 7 bases line up with TRBD2. CDR3 length equals 15 residues. The V gene end was trimmed by 6 bases and the J gene end by 4 bases; junction bases not matched to a gene: 10. Per the germline V gene, CDR1 is SGHAT and CDR2 is FQNNGV. In DNA, the CDR3 is TGTGCCAGCAGTTCTCTAGCGGCCAGGGCAGATACGCAGTATTTT. It codes for CASSSLAARADTQYF.

This chain connects TRBV6-6 to TRBJ2-3; 11 positions agree with TRBD2. The germline V gene has CDR1 MNHNY and CDR2 SVGAGI (reference sequence). V lost 5 bases, J lost 4 bases, and 14 bases stayed unmatched. This CDR3 contains 18 residues. The CDR3, as DNA: TGTGCCAGCAGTCGGGGGACTAGCGGAAGACAGGGAGCAGATACGCAGTATTTT. Protein: CASSRGTSGRQGADTQYF.

This chain uses TRBV7-9 with TRBJ2-2; 10 bases are a match to TRBD1. Germline values: CDR1 SEHNR, CDR2 FQNEAQ (reference sequence). The CDR3 extends over 15 amino acids. After removal of 5 bases from V and 1 base from J, the junction contained 1 base not matched to a gene. As DNA, the CDR3 is TGTGCCAGCAGCCGGACAGGGGGGAACACCGGGGAGCTGTTTTTT. It translates to CASSRTGGNTGELFF. Variable domain in full (rest from reference TRBV7-9 and TRBJ2-2): DTGVSQNPRHKITKRGQNVTFRCDPISEHNRLYWYRQTLGQGPEFLTYFQNEAQLEKSRLLSDRFSAERPKGSFSTLEIQRTEQGDSAMYLCASSRTGGNTGELFFGEGSRLTVL.

The chain couples TRBV6-5 to TRBJ2-7; 11 nucleotides agree with TRBD1. The CDR3 is 15 amino acids. Looked up from germline, CDR1 is MNHEY and CDR2 is SVGAGI. The junction had 7 bases not matched to a gene; V was cut back by 6 bases and J by 3 bases. The CDR3 loop reads CASRNTGTGGYEQYF. The CDR3, as DNA: TGTGCCAGCAGAAATACCGGGACAGGGGGCTACGAGCAGTACTTC.

A few counts support this clone. The sample contains more than one DNA sequence encoding this CDR3. The chain carries TRBV28 and TRBJ1-5, with 10 bases matching TRBD1. In germline, CDR1 is MDHEN, CDR2 SYDVKM. The CDR3 contains 16 residues. The trim removed 6 bases at V and 3 bases at J, leaving 8 bases unmatched. The CDR3 is CASSSPGQGDNQPQHF. Here the CDR3 DNA reads TGTGCCAGCAGCTCCCCCGGACAGGGGGACAATCAGCCCCAGCATTTT.

The gene calls are TRBV2 and TRBJ1-5, with unresolved D. This CDR3 has 15 amino acids. The V gene lost 6 bases and the J gene lost 0 bases, with 12 bases spanning the gap. Germline CDR1 reads SNHLY; CDR2 reads FYNNEI. In DNA form, the CDR3 reads TGTGCCAGCAGAACAACAGCTAATAGCAATCAGCCCCAGCATTTT. This codes for CASRTTANSNQPQHF. The entire variable domain, with the rest obtained from reference TRBV2 and TRBJ1-5, is as follows: EPEVTQTPSHQVTQMGQEVILRCVPISNHLYFYWYRQILGQKVEFLVSFYNNEISEKSEIFDDQFSVERPDGSNFTLKIRSTKLEDSAMYFCASRTTANSNQPQHFGDGTRLSIL.

This clone came up once. This rearrangement joins TRBV4-1 to TRBJ1-3; D remains ambiguous. The V end lost 1 base, the J end lost 0 bases, and 7 bases lay between the germline ends. The CDR3 length is 15 residues. Germline CDR1 reads MGHRA; CDR2 reads YSYEKL. The CDR3 sequence is CASSQGPVSGNTIYF. The CDR3 nucleotides are TGCGCCAGCAGCCAAGGACCTGTCTCTGGAAACACCATATATTTT.

This clone was counted between two and nine times. The DNA for the CDR3 is TGTGCCAGCAGCAAAGAGGTGAGGGCGGGAGAAAAACTGTTTTTT. Protein: CASSKEVRAGEKLFF. The genes are TRBV21-1 and TRBJ1-4. TRBV21-1 is classified as a pseudogene. This CDR3 is 15 amino acids long.

V and J are TRBV5-1 and TRBJ2-7; tentative D call: TRBD2 (6 bases). V was clipped by 0 bases and J by 1 base, with 14 bases between them. This CDR3 is 16 amino acids long. Germline-derived CDR1 and CDR2 are SGHRS and YFSETQ. This CDR3 is CASSLGDWEQSYEQYF. The CDR3 coding sequence is TGCGCCAGCAGCTTGGGGGACTGGGAACAGTCCTACGAGCAGTACTTC.

The rearrangement links TRBV5-1 to TRBJ2-7, with D uncertain. The CDR3 spans 12 residues. V was clipped by 0 bases and J by 6 bases, with 7 bases between them. Germline CDR1 is SGHRS and CDR2 is YFSETQ. CDR3 protein: CASSLEGIEQYF. CDR3 DNA sequence: TGCGCCAGCAGCTTGGAGGGAATCGAGCAGTACTTC.

This clone was observed once. This likely comes from a read error, as the CDR3 has no conserved phenylalanine or tryptophan at its end. The DNA is left out, because the CDR3 cannot be placed on it with certainty; the CDR3 is given as TCRdb lists it. The V gene is TRBV7-7, the J gene TRBJ1-4. Germline CDR1 SSHAT, CDR2 FNYEAQ (reference sequence). 9 amino acids form the CDR3, both terminal residues included. The CDR3 reads CASSLALRG.

As concerns this clone: At one end the junction does not follow the germline gene, possibly because of a read error. The rearrangement joins TRBV19 to TRBJ1-5, with D possibly being TRBD1 (6 bases). CDR1 and CDR2 from the germline V gene are LNHDA and SQIVND (reference sequence). The length of the CDR3 is 15 residues. The DNA for the CDR3 is TGTGCCAGTAGTATTACCGGGGGCGGCAATCAACCCCAGCATTTT. Encoded protein: CASSITGGGNQPQHF.

This clone occurred once. This chain links TRBV30 with TRBJ2-7, with D possibly TRBD1 on 6 matching bases. Germline V gives CDR1 GTSNPN, CDR2 SVGIG (reference sequence). The CDR3 runs to 16 residues. The V end was cut by 1 base, the J end by 3 bases, with 19 bases between. The CDR3 bases are TGTGCCTGGAGTGGAGGCCGGATGGGGACATACTACGAGCAGTACTTC. Its protein is CAWSGGRMGTYYEQYF.

The V gene is TRBV24-1, the J gene TRBJ2-1; 10 bases are shared with TRBD2. The germline CDR1 and CDR2 sequences are KGHDR and SFDVKD. CDR3 length: 16 residues. Trimming cost V 5 bases and J 4 bases; bases outside gene matches: 7. The CDR3 loop reads CATSGAAGGIYNEQFF. CDR3 nucleotides: TGTGCCACCAGTGGGGCAGCGGGAGGGATATACAATGAGCAGTTCTTC.

As concerns this clone: This same CDR3 is encoded by further DNA sequences in the sample. CDR3 nucleotide sequence: TGTGCCAGCAGTGACCGCAATCAGCCCCAGCATTTT. It specifies CASSDRNQPQHF. The chain couples TRBV12-3 or TRBV12-4 to TRBJ1-5; D is ambiguous. The CDR3 consists of 12 residues. The V gene lost 5 bases and the J gene lost 2 bases, with 4 bases spanning the gap.

The CDR3 sequence is CASSQRRRANEQYF. The CDR3 DNA is TGTGCCAGCAGCCAACGTAGGCGCGCGAACGAGCAGTACTTC. The chain recombines TRBV3-1 (or the pseudogene TRBV3-2) with TRBJ2-7; unclear D gene. The germline V and J ends were trimmed by 2 bases and 5 bases, with 13 bases remaining between them. Germline lookup yields CDR1 LGHDT and CDR2 YNNKEL (reference sequence). The CDR3 length is 14 residues.

The CDR3 DNA sequence: TGTGCCAGCAGTTACTCGAACAGGGCCAGGGAAAAACTGTTTTTT. The encoded protein is CASSYSNRAREKLFF. The rearrangement uses TRBV6-5 and TRBJ1-4; D may be TRBD1 (6 bases). Germline V CDR1 and CDR2: MNHEY, SVGAGI. The CDR3 extends over 15 amino acids. Trimming took off 0 bases at V and 8 bases at J, with 13 bases between the two ends.

This rearrangement joins TRBV9 to TRBJ2-6; 9 bases match TRBD1. Germline CDR1 reads SGDLS; CDR2 reads YYNGEE. The CDR3 is 20 amino acids. Trimming at V came to 0 bases and at J to 4 bases, leaving 14 bases not matched to a gene. The CDR3 DNA reads as TGTGCCAGCAGCGTAGGGGTAAGGGACAGGGTAGTGTGGGGGGCCAACGTCCTGACTTTC. This sequence encodes CASSVGVRDRVVWGANVLTF. The complete variable domain, with remaining parts taken from reference TRBV9 and TRBJ2-6, reads DSGVTQTPKHLITATGQRVTLRCSPRSGDLSVYWYQQSLDQGLQFLIQYYNGEERAKGNILERFSAQQFPDLHSELNLSSLELGDSALYFCASSVGVRDRVVWGANVLTFGAGSRLTVL.

The rearrangement uses TRBV19 and TRBJ2-7; 7 nucleotides line up with TRBD2. From germline, CDR1 is LNHDA and CDR2 SQIVND (reference sequence). V was clipped by 3 bases and J by 6 bases; unmatched bases: 17. This CDR3 contains 17 residues. The CDR3 sequence is CASSIAPTSAPGREQYF. Written as DNA, the CDR3 is TGTGCCAGTAGTATCGCTCCCACTAGCGCCCCGGGGCGCGAGCAGTACTTC.

The chain is built from TRBV2 and TRBJ2-1, with 7 positions matching TRBD2. Germline values: CDR1 SNHLY, CDR2 FYNNEI. V was pared by 6 bases and J by 1 base, with 12 bases of the junction left unmatched. This CDR3 has 17 residues. The CDR3 DNA reads TGTGCCAGCAGGCCACTTAAGCGGGATTGGTCCTACAATGAGCAGTTCTTC. It yields the protein CASRPLKRDWSYNEQFF.

V is TRBV18 and J is TRBJ2-1; D perhaps matches TRBD1 (5 bases). Deletions cut 3 bases from V and 9 bases from J, with 18 bases between. CDR1 is KGHSH and CDR2 is LQKENI in the germline V gene. The CDR3 sequence is 15 residues long. In DNA, the CDR3 is TGTGCCAGCTCACCGGAAGGGGCCGGGTTCGGTGAGCAGTTCTTC. Translating it yields CASSPEGAGFGEQFF.